This T cell receptor beta chain was observed in a study of cytomegalovirus exposure and HLA in healthy donors. PCR involved 60 Vbeta and 13 Jbeta primers. The repertoire was sequenced with immunoSEQ multiplex PCR; TCRdb's copy has only in-frame clones and lacks some. The sample lists about 98,000 clones, around three quarters occurring once. Germline V lookup: CDR1 SGHTA, CDR2 FQGNSA. CDR3 length: 14 amino acids. The specimen sequenced was PBMCs. This chain uses TRBV7-2 with TRBJ2-5, with a possible D match to TRBD1 (7 bases). The J call is doubtful: the DNA matches TRBJ2-7 better. This TCR derives from a man aged 60 to 75 in good health and CMV-seropositive. CDR3 coding DNA: TGTGCCAGCAGCTTACAGGGGGGTTCCTACGAGCAGTACTTC. This sequence encodes CASSLQGGSYEQYF.